Following are 8 T cell receptor beta chains from one sample sequenced in a study of blood T cell repertoires in COVID-19. Libraries were prepared by immunoSEQ multiplex PCR; TCRdb keeps only in-frame clonotypes and omits some of them. Of 350,000 or so clones in the sample, approximately 90% are singletons; the top ten hold 3.9%. Sample: peripheral blood. The receptors were sampled from a woman aged 55-69 years with COVID-19, enrolled during active disease.

This chain joins TRBV5-1 and TRBJ2-1; 8 nucleotides match TRBD2. Germline values: CDR1 SGHRS, CDR2 YFSETQ. The CDR3 is made up of 13 amino acids. With V trimmed by 7 bases and J by 6 bases, 6 bases remained unmatched. The CDR3 loop is CASRRAGGNEQFF. CDR3 bases: TGCGCCAGCCGGCGGGCGGGGGGCAATGAGCAGTTCTTC.

The gene calls are TRBV28 and TRBJ1-6; D gene unclear. This CDR3 has 16 amino acids. V dropped 2 bases and J dropped 7 bases, with 15 bases sitting between them. Germline V lookup: CDR1 MDHEN, CDR2 SYDVKM. CDR3 sequence reads: CASSLPARIENSPLHF. The CDR3 DNA reads TGTGCCAGCAGTTTACCCGCCAGGATCGAAAATTCACCCCTCCACTTT.

This clone came up once. V is TRBV30 and J is TRBJ2-5; unclear D gene. Per germline, CDR1 GTSNPN and CDR2 SVGIG (reference sequence). The CDR3 contains 12 residues. Trimming removed 0 bases at V and 2 bases at J, with 4 bases between. The CDR3 protein is CAWSVRQETQYF. Written as DNA, the CDR3 is TGTGCCTGGAGTGTTCGGCAAGAGACCCAGTACTTC.

The chain joins TRBV9 to TRBJ2-7; 10 positions agree with TRBD1. CDR3 length equals 15 residues. The V gene end was trimmed by 0 bases and the J gene end by 0 bases; junction bases not matched to a gene: 0. Looked up from germline, CDR1 is SGDLS and CDR2 is YYNGEE. The chain's CDR3 is CASSVGQGASYEQYF. DNA for the CDR3: TGTGCCAGCAGCGTAGGACAGGGGGCCTCCTACGAGCAGTACTTC.

The chain uses TRBV19 and TRBJ1-1, with a possible D match to TRBD1 (5 bases). V lost 7 bases and J lost 0, with 9 bases in between. Germline CDR1 is LNHDA and CDR2 is SQIVND (reference sequence). The CDR3 sequence is 13 residues long. The chain's CDR3 is CASNKQVNTEAFF. CDR3 bases: TGTGCCAGTAACAAACAGGTGAACACTGAAGCTTTCTTT.

V is TRBV4-1 and J is TRBJ1-2; TRBD1 might be the D (5 bases). CDR3 length equals 12 residues. The V gene lost 4 bases and the J gene lost 10 bases, with 13 bases spanning the gap. Germline V gene lookup returns CDR1 MGHRA and CDR2 YSYEKL. The chain's CDR3 is CASSPAGGDYTF. The CDR3 DNA follows: TGCGCCAGCAGCCCCGCCGGGGGAGACTACACCTTC.

The rearrangement joins TRBV5-1 to TRBJ2-5; unclear D gene. The germline V gene has CDR1 SGHRS and CDR2 YFSETQ. There are 11 residues in the CDR3. V lost 5 bases to trimming and J lost 3 bases, with 5 bases between them. The DNA for the CDR3 is TGCGCCAGCAGAGGAGAAGAGACCCAGTACTTC. It translates to CASRGEETQYF. Full variable domain (outside the CDR3, taken from reference TRBV5-1 and TRBJ2-5): KAGVTQTPRYLIKTRGQQVTLSCSPISGHRSVSWYQQTPGQGLQFLFEYFSETQRNKGNFPGRFSGRQFSNSRSEMNVSTLELGDSALYLCASRGEETQYFGPGTRLLVL.

About this clone: Other DNA sequences in this specimen translate into the identical CDR3. This chain links TRBV19 with TRBJ1-2; no reliable D call. The CDR3 is made up of 12 amino acids. Trimming removed 4 bases from V and 3 bases from J, with 6 bases in between. Germline V gene lookup returns CDR1 LNHDA and CDR2 SQIVND (reference sequence). The CDR3 DNA reads as TGTGCCAGTAGTAGACGGGACTATGGCTACACCTTC. Residues: CASSRRDYGYTF.